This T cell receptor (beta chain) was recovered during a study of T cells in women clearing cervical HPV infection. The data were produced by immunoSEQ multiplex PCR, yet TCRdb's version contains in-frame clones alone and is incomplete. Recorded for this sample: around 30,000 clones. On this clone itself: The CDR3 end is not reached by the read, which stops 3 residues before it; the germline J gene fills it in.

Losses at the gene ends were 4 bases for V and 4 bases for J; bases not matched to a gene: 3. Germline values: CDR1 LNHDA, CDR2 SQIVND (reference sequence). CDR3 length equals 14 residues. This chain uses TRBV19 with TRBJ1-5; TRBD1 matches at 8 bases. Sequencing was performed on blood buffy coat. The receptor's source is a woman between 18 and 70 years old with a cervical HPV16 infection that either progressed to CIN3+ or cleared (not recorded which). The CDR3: CASSRDRQNQPQHF. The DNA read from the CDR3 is TGTGCCAGTAGTAGGGACAGGCAGAATCAGCCC.